The T cell receptor beta chain under discussion was sequenced for a study of cytomegalovirus exposure and HLA in healthy donors. The PCR had 60 Vbeta and 13 Jbeta primers. Measured with immunoSEQ multiplex PCR; TCRdb has only the in-frame clones, and not every one. The data contain 100,000 to 150,000 clones, just over 15% of them seen just once; the ten biggest clones take up 1.5% to 2%. Study-level results: Some V segments could not be told apart, so they were left out, TRBV6-2 and TRBV6-3 among them. What a later analysis reportedly showed was that an Asian-associated ancestry cluster had fewer N-insertions than the roughly 670-donor mean. CMV serostatus was the only immune exposure information that was available.

Germline V gene sequence: CDR1 SQVTM, CDR2 ANQGSEA. CDR3 length: 12 amino acids. The V and J ends lost 3 bases and 8 bases, in that order; junction bases with no gene match: 3. Of note for this clone: The antigen remains unidentified.

The chain is built from TRBV29-1 and TRBJ2-1; TRBD2 matches 8 bases. The sample taken for sequencing was PBMCs. The TCR was taken from a woman aged 18-30 years in good health and CMV-seronegative. The CDR3 coding sequence is TGCAGCGTTGACGGGGGGGTCTATGAGCAGTTCTTC. It codes for CSVDGGVYEQFF.